Each of the 26 T cell receptor beta chains below was sequenced from the same sample in a study of Ad26.COV2.S vaccination and SARS-CoV-2 variants. Noted treatment: some 20 received Ad26.COV2.S at low or high dose, single or two shots; 5 received placebo; per-sample allocation not given. Sampling took place 63 days after the first vaccine or placebo injection. Measured with immunoSEQ multiplex PCR; TCRdb has only the in-frame clones, and not every one. The table shows over 450,000 clones, with 80% to 90% occurring only once. Sequenced material: peripheral blood, taken in a trial of Ad26.COV2.S vaccine versus placebo. These receptors were collected from a person between 18 and 65 years old who received the Ad26.COV2.S COVID-19 vaccine or a placebo.

The CDR3 sequence: CASSLVSGTSGIKDTQYF. The CDR3 DNA follows: TGTGCCAGCAGCTTAGTTTCCGGGACTAGCGGGATTAAAGATACGCAGTATTTT. V usage is TRBV7-8 and J usage is TRBJ2-3; 13 nucleotides match TRBD2. J gave up 5 bases and V 1 base, and 9 bases lay outside the gene matches. This CDR3 spans 18 amino acids. CDR1 is SGHVS and CDR2 is FQNEAQ in the germline V gene.

This chain links TRBV12-3 or TRBV12-4 with TRBJ1-1; D is uncertain. The V end was cut by 3 bases, the J end by 4 bases, with 9 bases between. The CDR3 totals 13 residues. The CDR3 spells CASSFWSGTEAFF. CDR3 DNA sequence: TGTGCCAGCAGTTTTTGGAGCGGCACTGAAGCTTTCTTT.

The chain has TRBV7-3 and TRBJ2-5, with 9 positions matching TRBD1. The V and J ends lost 5 bases and 3 bases, in that order; junction bases with no gene match: 1. CDR1 and CDR2 from the germline V gene are SGHTA and FQGTGA. This CDR3 contains 13 residues. The CDR3 nucleotides read TGTGCCAGCAGCCGGGACAGGGAAGAGACCCAGTACTTC. This codes for CASSRDREETQYF.

The genes are TRBV3-1 (or the pseudogene TRBV3-2) and TRBJ1-6; no clear D. The V end was cut by 4 bases, the J end by 0 bases, with 7 bases between. Germline lookup yields CDR1 LGHDT and CDR2 YNNKEL (reference sequence). CDR3 length: 15 residues. CDR3 sequence: CASSPVNSYNSPLHF. CDR3 DNA sequence: TGTGCCAGCAGCCCTGTCAACTCCTATAATTCACCCCTCCACTTT.

The V and J genes are TRBV3-1 (or the pseudogene TRBV3-2) and TRBJ1-4; D ambiguous. CDR1 is LGHDT and CDR2 is YNNKEL in the germline V gene (reference sequence). The CDR3 runs to 14 residues. With 6 bases removed from V and 1 base from J, the gap between germline ends came to 9 bases. This chain's CDR3 is CASSSMGTNEKLFF. The DNA for the CDR3 is TGTGCCAGCAGTTCCATGGGAACTAATGAAAAACTGTTTTTT.

V usage is TRBV6-5 and J usage is TRBJ2-4; 7 bases match TRBD1. The junction had 2 bases not matched to a gene; V was cut back by 2 bases and J by 7 bases. Germline CDR1 is MNHEY and CDR2 is SVGAGI. This CDR3 comprises 13 residues. The CDR3 DNA reads as TGTGCCAGCAGTTACACACAGGGGAACATTCAGTACTTC. Translated: CASSYTQGNIQYF.

The rearrangement joins TRBV4-1 to TRBJ1-3; no clear D. CDR3 length equals 17 residues. V gave up 0 bases and J gave up 0 bases, with 12 bases separating them. Germline V gives CDR1 MGHRA, CDR2 YSYEKL. The CDR3 reads CASSQDLTVLSGNTIYF. CDR3 DNA: TGCGCCAGCAGCCAAGACCTGACGGTACTCTCTGGAAACACCATATATTTT.

This chain connects TRBV28 to TRBJ2-1; TRBD2 matches at 11 bases. The germline V gene has CDR1 MDHEN and CDR2 SYDVKM. Trimming removed 4 bases from V and 0 bases from J; junction bases left unmatched: 5. This CDR3 spans 17 amino acids. CDR3 sequence reads: CASSSSTSGGSYNEQFF. The DNA for the CDR3 is TGTGCCAGCAGTTCCTCTACTAGCGGGGGCTCCTACAATGAGCAGTTCTTC. The variable domain in full, with the rest retrieved from reference TRBV28 and TRBJ2-1, is DVKVTQSSRYLVKRTGEKVFLECVQDMDHENMFWYRQDPGLGLRLIYFSYDVKMKEKGDIPEGYSVSREKKERFSLILESASTNQTSMYLCASSSSTSGGSYNEQFFGPGTRLTVL.

The gene calls are TRBV28 and TRBJ1-2, with D tentatively TRBD1 (6 bases). Germline assignment: CDR1 MDHEN and CDR2 SYDVKM. The V end lost 3 bases, the J end lost 2 bases, and 7 bases lay between the germline ends. The CDR3 has 13 residues. CDR3 bases: TGTGCCAGCAGTTTCGACAGGAACTATGGCTACACCTTC. Translating gives CASSFDRNYGYTF.

This chain joins TRBV5-4 and TRBJ2-1; D is unresolved. The CDR3 sequence is 14 residues long. Per germline, CDR1 SGHNT and CDR2 YYREEE (reference sequence). V lost 5 bases and J 0 bases, leaving 9 bases between the germline ends. In nucleotides, the CDR3 is TGTGCCAGCAGTAGTCCAAGCTCCTACAATGAGCAGTTCTTC. Its translation is CASSSPSSYNEQFF.

The chain is built from TRBV25-1 and TRBJ2-7; D unclear. Trimming removed 2 bases at V and 0 bases at J, with 14 bases between. The CDR3 spans 16 residues. Germline V gives CDR1 MGHDK, CDR2 SYGVNS. The DNA for the CDR3 is TGTGCCAGCAGTGAAGGGTTCCAAGCACACTCCTACGAGCAGTACTTC. This sequence encodes CASSEGFQAHSYEQYF.

The chain is built from TRBV24-1 and TRBJ2-5; the match to TRBD1 covers 12 bases. CDR3 size: 16 residues. V dropped 1 base and J dropped 5; count of bases not matched to a gene: 4. Germline CDR1 is KGHDR and CDR2 is SFDVKD. The CDR3 DNA is TGTGCCACCAGTGATTTTGGGACAGGGGGCTTGGAGACCCAGTACTTC. This translates into CATSDFGTGGLETQYF.

The chain carries TRBV6-6 and TRBJ2-7; D is ambiguous. CDR1 and CDR2 from the germline V gene are MNHNY and SVGAGI (reference sequence). The CDR3 sequence is 14 residues long. The V gene lost 7 bases and the J gene lost 0 bases, with 13 bases spanning the gap. The CDR3: CASKNGLGSYEQYF. DNA for the CDR3: TGTGCCAGCAAAAATGGGTTAGGCTCCTACGAGCAGTACTTC.

The chain links TRBV7-9 to TRBJ1-2; 7 positions agree with TRBD1. The CDR3 has 14 residues. J gave up 1 base and V 6 bases, and 5 bases lay outside the gene matches. CDR1 and CDR2 from the germline V gene are SEHNR and FQNEAQ (reference sequence). This CDR3 reads CASRPRQGNYGYTF. In nucleotides, the CDR3 is TGTGCCAGCAGACCCAGACAGGGTAACTATGGCTACACCTTC.

The rearrangement uses TRBV7-3 and TRBJ2-1; D not resolved. Germline V gene lookup returns CDR1 SGHTA and CDR2 FQGTGA. This CDR3 spans 11 amino acids. Trimming took 8 bases from V and 8 from J, leaving 10 bases between them. CDR3 sequence: CASYPSDEQFF. CDR3 sequence (DNA): TGTGCCAGCTACCCCAGCGATGAGCAGTTCTTC.

V is TRBV4-2 and J is TRBJ2-5; tentatively, D is TRBD2 (6 bases). V dropped 1 base and J dropped 4 bases, with 10 bases sitting between them. The CDR3 totals 14 residues. The germline V gene encodes CDR1 LGHNA and CDR2 YNFKEQ. In nucleotides, the CDR3 is TGTGCCAGCAGCCAAGTGCGGGATGGAGAGACCCAGTACTTC. Amino acids: CASSQVRDGETQYF.

At least ten counts were recorded for this clone. The chain carries TRBV2 and TRBJ1-5; D is possibly TRBD1 (6 bases). V lost 6 bases, J lost 1 base, and 16 bases lay in between. CDR3 length: 16 residues. Germline lookup yields CDR1 SNHLY and CDR2 FYNNEI. CDR3 nucleotide sequence: TGTGCCAGCAGCCGAAATTTCAGGGGAAGCAATCAGCCCCAGCATTTT. Its protein is CASSRNFRGSNQPQHF. The full variable domain, rest sourced from reference TRBV2 and TRBJ1-5, is EPEVTQTPSHQVTQMGQEVILRCVPISNHLYFYWYRQILGQKVEFLVSFYNNEISEKSEIFDDQFSVERPDGSNFTLKIRSTKLEDSAMYFCASSRNFRGSNQPQHFGDGTRLSIL.

The genes are TRBV4-1 and TRBJ1-1; D possibly corresponds to TRBD1 (6 bases). The germline V gene has CDR1 MGHRA and CDR2 YSYEKL. V was clipped by 4 bases and J by 10 bases, with 22 bases between them. The CDR3 contains 15 residues. CDR3 protein: CASSPRSEWAGAAFF. The DNA for the CDR3 is TGCGCCAGCAGCCCGAGGTCTGAGTGGGCAGGGGCAGCTTTCTTT.

The chain has TRBV27 and TRBJ1-5; TRBD1 is a possible D gene (6 bases). The germline V gene has CDR1 MNHEY and CDR2 SMNVEV (reference sequence). The CDR3 sequence is 15 residues long. V dropped 5 bases and J dropped 7 bases, with 18 bases sitting between them. The CDR3, as DNA: TGTGCCAGCAGTCGGAATAACAGGGCGGAACAGCCCCAGCATTTT. This gives the protein CASSRNNRAEQPQHF.

J is TRBJ2-1 and V is TRBV15, with unresolved D. Germline CDR1 and CDR2: LNHNV and YYDKDF (reference sequence). The CDR3 extends over 16 amino acids. Trimming took 5 bases from V and 0 from J, leaving 14 bases between them. The CDR3 here is CATSSGGASSYNEQFF. The CDR3 nucleotides read TGTGCCACCAGCTCAGGCGGAGCTAGCTCCTACAATGAGCAGTTCTTC.

The chain links TRBV10-3 to TRBJ2-7; TRBD1 agrees at 10 bases. V shed 3 bases, J shed 3 bases, and the junction held 8 bases outside the gene matches. Germline loops: CDR1 ENHRY, CDR2 SYGVKD. The CDR3 totals 16 residues. CDR3 region: CAISDLPWDRGYEQYF. For the CDR3, the DNA is TGTGCCATCAGTGATTTACCCTGGGACAGGGGCTACGAGCAGTACTTC.

The V gene is TRBV6-5, the J gene TRBJ1-5; no reliable D call. Germline V gene sequence: CDR1 MNHEY, CDR2 SVGAGI. Trimming left V 0 bases short and J 2 bases short, with 8 bases between. The CDR3 is 15 amino acids. The CDR3 DNA follows: TGTGCCAGCAGTTACTCGTTTACGGGCAATCAGCCCCAGCATTTT. It specifies CASSYSFTGNQPQHF.

This rearrangement joins TRBV30 to TRBJ1-1; D ambiguous. Germline loops: CDR1 GTSNPN, CDR2 SVGIG (reference sequence). Trimming removed 5 bases from V and 2 bases from J, with 15 bases in between. The CDR3 loop spans 14 amino acids. The CDR3 DNA sequence: TGTGCCTGGGTACCGGGCCTCCGAAACACTGAAGCTTTCTTT. Its translation: CAWVPGLRNTEAFF. The full variable domain, with the rest looked up from reference TRBV30 and TRBJ1-1, is SQTIHQWPATLVQPVGSPLSLECTVEGTSNPNLYWYRQAAGRGLQLLFYSVGIGQISSEVPQNLSASRPQDRQFILSSKKLLLSDSGFYLCAWVPGLRNTEAFFGQGTRLTVV.

The chain recombines TRBV6-5 with TRBJ1-3, with a tentative D call TRBD1 (6 bases). The germline V and J ends were trimmed by 6 bases and 3 bases, with 9 bases remaining between them. The CDR3 sequence is 13 residues long. Germline values: CDR1 MNHEY, CDR2 SVGAGI. The CDR3 sequence is CASRDSGGNTIYF. CDR3 nucleotides: TGTGCCAGCAGGGACAGTGGTGGAAACACCATATATTTT.

V and J are TRBV6-5 and TRBJ2-7; D not resolved. The CDR3 is 13 residues long. Germline CDR1 and CDR2: MNHEY and SVGAGI. Trimming shortened V by 5 bases and J by 3 bases, and 11 bases separated the two germline ends. Here the CDR3 reads CASSSTEFYEQYF. CDR3 bases: TGTGCCAGCAGTAGTACCGAGTTCTACGAGCAGTACTTC.

This chain uses TRBV7-8 with TRBJ2-3, with D tentatively TRBD2 (5 bases). The CDR3 runs 19 residues. The germline gives CDR1 SGHVS, CDR2 FQNEAQ. Trimming removed 7 bases at V and 7 bases at J, with 33 bases between. The CDR3 DNA follows: TGTGCCAGCAACCAGAGAATCCCCGGGGTGCGGGCCCAACCTAATACGCAGTATTTT. Translated: CASNQRIPGVRAQPNTQYF.